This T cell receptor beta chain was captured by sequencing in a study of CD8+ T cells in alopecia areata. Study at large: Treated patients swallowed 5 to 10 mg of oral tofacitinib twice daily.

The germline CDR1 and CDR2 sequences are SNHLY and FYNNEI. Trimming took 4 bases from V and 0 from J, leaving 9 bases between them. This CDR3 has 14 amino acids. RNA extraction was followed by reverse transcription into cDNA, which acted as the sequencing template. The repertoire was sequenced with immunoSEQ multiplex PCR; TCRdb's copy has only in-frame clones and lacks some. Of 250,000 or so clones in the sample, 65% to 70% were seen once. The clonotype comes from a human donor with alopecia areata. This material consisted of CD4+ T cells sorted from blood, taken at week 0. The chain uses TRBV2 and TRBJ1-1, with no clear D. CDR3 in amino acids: CASSVVGMNTEAFF. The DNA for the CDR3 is TGTGCCAGCAGTGTGGTTGGGATGAACACTGAAGCTTTCTTT.